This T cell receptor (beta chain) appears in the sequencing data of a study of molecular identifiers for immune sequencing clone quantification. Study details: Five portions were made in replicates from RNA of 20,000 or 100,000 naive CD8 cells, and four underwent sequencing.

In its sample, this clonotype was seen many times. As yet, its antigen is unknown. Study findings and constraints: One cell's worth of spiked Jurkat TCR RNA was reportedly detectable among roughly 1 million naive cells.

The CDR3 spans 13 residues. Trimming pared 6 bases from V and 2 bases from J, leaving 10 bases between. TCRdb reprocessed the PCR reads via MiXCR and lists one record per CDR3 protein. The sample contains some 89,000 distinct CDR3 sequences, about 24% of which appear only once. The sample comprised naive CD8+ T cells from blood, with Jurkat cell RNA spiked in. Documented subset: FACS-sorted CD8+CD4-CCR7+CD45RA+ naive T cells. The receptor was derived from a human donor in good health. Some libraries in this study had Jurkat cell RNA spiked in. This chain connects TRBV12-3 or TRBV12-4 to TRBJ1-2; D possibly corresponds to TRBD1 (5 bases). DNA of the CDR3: TGTGCCAGCAGCCCGGGACGGAACTATGGCTACACCTTC. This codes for CASSPGRNYGYTF.